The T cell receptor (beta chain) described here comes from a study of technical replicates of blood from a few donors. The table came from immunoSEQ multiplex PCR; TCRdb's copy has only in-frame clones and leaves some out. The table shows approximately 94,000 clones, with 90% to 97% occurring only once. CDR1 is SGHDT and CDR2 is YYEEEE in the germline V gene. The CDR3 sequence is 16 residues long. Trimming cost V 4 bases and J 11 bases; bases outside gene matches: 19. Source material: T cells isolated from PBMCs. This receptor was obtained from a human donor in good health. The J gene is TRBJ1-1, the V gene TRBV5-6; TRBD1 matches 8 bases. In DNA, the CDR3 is TGTGCCAGCAGCCCAACAGGGAGCCGGACAGGGATTCGGGCTTTCTTT. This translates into CASSPTGSRTGIRAFF. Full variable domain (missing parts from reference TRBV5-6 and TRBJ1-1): DAGVTQSPTHLIKTRGQQVTLRCSPKSGHDTVSWYQQALGQGPQFIFQYYEEEERQRGNFPDRFSGHQFPNYSSELNVNALLLGDSALYLCASSPTGSRTGIRAFFGQGTRLTVV.